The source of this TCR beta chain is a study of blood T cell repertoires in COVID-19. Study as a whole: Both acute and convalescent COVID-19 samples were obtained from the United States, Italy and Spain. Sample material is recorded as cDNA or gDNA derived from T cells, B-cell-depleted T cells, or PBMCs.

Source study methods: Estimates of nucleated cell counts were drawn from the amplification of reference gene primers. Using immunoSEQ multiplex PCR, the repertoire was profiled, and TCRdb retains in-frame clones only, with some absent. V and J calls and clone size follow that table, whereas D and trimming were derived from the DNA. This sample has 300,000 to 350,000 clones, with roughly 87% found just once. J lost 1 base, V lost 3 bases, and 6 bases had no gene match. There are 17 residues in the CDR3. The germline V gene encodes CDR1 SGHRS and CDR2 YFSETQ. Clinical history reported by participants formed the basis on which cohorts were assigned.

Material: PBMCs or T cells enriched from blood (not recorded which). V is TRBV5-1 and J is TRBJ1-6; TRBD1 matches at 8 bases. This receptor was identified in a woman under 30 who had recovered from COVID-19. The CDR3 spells CASSSGQGGSYNSPLHF. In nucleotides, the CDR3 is TGCGCCAGCAGCTCCGGACAGGGAGGGTCCTATAATTCACCCCTCCACTTT. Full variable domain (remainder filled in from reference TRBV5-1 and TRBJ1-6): KAGVTQTPRYLIKTRGQQVTLSCSPISGHRSVSWYQQTPGQGLQFLFEYFSETQRNKGNFPGRFSGRQFSNSRSEMNVSTLELGDSALYLCASSSGQGGSYNSPLHFGNGTRLTVT.